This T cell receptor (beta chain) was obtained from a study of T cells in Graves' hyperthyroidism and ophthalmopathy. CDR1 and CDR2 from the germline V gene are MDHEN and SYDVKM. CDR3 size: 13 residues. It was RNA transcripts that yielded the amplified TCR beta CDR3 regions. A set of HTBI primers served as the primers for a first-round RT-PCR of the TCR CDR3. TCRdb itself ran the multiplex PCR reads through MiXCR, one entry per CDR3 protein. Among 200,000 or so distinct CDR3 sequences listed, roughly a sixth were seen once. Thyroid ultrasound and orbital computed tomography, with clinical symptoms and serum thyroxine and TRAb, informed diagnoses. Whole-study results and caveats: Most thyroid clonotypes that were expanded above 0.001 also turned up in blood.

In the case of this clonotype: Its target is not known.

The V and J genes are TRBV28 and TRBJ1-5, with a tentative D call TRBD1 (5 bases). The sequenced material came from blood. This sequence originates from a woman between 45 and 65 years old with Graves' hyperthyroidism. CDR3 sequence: CSGGVYGNQPQHF. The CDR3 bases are TGTTCTGGGGGGGTGTACGGCAATCAGCCCCAGCATTTT. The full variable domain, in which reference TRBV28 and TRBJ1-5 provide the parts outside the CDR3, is DVKVTQSSRYLVKRTGEKVFLECVQDMDHENMFWYRQDPGLGLRLIYFSYDVKMKEKGDIPEGYSVSREKKERFSLILESASTNQTSMYLCSGGVYGNQPQHFGDGTRLSIL.